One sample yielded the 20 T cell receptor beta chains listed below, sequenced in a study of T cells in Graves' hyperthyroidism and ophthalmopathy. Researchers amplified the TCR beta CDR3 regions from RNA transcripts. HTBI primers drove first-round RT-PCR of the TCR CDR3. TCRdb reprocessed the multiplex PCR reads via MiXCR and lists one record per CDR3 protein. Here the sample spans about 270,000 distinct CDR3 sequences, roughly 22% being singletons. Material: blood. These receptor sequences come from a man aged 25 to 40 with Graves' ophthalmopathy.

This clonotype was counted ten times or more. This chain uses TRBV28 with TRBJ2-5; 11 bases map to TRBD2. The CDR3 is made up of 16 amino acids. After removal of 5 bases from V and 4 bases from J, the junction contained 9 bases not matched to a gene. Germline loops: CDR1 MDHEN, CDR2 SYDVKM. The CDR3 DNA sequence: TGTGCCAGCAGTCCCAGGGGTAGCGGGAGGGGAGAGACCCAGTACTTC. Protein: CASSPRGSGRGETQYF.

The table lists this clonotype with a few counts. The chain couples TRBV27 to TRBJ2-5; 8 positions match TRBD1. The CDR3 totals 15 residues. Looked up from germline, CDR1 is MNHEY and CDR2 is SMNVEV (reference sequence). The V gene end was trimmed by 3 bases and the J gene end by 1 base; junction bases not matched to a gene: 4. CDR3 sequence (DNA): TGTGCCAGCAGTTTCCGGACAGGGACCCAAGAGACCCAGTACTTC. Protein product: CASSFRTGTQETQYF.

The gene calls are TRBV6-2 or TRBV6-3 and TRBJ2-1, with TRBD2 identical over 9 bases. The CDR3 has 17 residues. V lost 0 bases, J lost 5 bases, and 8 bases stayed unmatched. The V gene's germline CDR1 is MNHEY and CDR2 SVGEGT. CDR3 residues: CASSYSALAGIDNEQFF. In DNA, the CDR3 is TGTGCCAGCAGTTACTCGGCCCTAGCGGGAATTGACAATGAGCAGTTCTTC.

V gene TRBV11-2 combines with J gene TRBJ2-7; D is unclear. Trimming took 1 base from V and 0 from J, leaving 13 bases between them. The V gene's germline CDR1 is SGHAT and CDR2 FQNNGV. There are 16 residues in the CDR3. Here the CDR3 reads CASSLGSQPSSYEQYF. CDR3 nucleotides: TGTGCCAGCAGCTTAGGCTCCCAGCCATCCTCCTACGAGCAGTACTTC.

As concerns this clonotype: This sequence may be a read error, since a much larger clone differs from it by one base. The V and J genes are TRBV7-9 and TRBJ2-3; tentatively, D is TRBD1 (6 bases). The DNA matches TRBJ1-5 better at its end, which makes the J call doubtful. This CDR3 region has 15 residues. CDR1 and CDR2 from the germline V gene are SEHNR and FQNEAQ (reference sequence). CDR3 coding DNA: TGTGCCAGCAGCTTAGTCGGACAGCGAGGAGATACGCAGCATTTT. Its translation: CASSLVGQRGDTQHF.

CDR3 DNA sequence: TGTGCCAGCTCACCACCGGAGGGGACGGACACCGGGGAGCTGTTTTTT. Translation gives CASSPPEGTDTGELFF. This sequence joins TRBV18 and TRBJ2-2; possibly TRBD2 for D (6 bases). The CDR3 spans 16 residues. Trimming cost V 0 bases and J 3 bases, with 11 bases left between them. Looked up from germline, CDR1 is KGHSH and CDR2 is LQKENI.

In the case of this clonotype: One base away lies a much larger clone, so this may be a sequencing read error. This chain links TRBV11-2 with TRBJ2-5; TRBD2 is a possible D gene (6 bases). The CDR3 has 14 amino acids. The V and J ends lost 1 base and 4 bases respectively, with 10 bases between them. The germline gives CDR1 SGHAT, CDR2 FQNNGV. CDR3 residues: CASSLVPGVETQYF. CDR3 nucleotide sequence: TGTGCCAGCAGCTTAGTACCGGGGGTAGAGACCCAGTACTTC. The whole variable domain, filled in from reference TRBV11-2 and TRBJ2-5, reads EAGVAQSPRYKIIEKRQSVAFWCNPISGHATLYWYQQILGQGPKLLIQFQNNGVVDDSQLPKDRFSAERLKGVDSTLKIQPAKLEDSAVYLCASSLVPGVETQYFGPGTRLLVL.

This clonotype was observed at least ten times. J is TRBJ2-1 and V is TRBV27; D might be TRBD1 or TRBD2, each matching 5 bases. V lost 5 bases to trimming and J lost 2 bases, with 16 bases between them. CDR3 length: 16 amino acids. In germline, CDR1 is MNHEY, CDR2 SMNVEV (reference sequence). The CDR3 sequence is CASSTGVGETYNEQFF. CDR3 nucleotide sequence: TGTGCCAGCAGTACAGGTGTGGGGGAGACCTACAATGAGCAGTTCTTC.

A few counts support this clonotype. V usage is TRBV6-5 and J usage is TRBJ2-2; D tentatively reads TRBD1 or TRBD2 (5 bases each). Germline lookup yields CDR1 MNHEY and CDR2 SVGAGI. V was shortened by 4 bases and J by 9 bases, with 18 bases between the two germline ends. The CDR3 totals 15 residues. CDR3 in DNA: TGTGCCAGCAGTTCTCTTGGGACCCAGGGACGGGAGCTGTTTTTT. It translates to CASSSLGTQGRELFF.

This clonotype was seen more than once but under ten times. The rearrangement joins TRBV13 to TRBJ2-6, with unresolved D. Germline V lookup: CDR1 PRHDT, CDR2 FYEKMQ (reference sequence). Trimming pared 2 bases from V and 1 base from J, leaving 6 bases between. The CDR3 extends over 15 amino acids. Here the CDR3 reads CASSLMSSGANVLTF. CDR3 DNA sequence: TGTGCCAGCAGCTTAATGAGTTCTGGGGCCAACGTCCTGACTTTC.

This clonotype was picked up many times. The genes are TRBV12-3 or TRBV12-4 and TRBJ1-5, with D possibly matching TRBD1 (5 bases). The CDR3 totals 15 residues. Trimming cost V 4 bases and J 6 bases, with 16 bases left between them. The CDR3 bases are TGTGCCAGCAGTTCCCCACTCGGGGGTCGTCAGCCCCAGCATTTT. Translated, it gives CASSSPLGGRQPQHF.

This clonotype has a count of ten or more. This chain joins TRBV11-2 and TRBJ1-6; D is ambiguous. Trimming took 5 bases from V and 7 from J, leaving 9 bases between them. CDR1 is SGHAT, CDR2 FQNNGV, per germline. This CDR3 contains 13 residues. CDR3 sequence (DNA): TGTGCCAGCAGCCAACACAAAAATTCACCCCTCCACTTT. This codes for CASSQHKNSPLHF.

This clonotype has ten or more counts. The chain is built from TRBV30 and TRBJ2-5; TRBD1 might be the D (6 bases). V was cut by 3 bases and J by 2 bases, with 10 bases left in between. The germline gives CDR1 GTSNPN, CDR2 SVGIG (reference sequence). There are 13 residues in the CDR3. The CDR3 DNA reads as TGTGCCTGGAGCCGGGACACTCAAGAGACCCAGTACTTC. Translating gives CAWSRDTQETQYF.

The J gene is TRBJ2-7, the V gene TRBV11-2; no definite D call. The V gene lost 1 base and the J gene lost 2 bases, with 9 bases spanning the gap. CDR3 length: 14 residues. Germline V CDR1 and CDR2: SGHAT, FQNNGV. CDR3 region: CASSLGDGAYEQYF. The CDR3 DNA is TGTGCCAGCAGCTTAGGAGACGGTGCCTACGAGCAGTACTTC.

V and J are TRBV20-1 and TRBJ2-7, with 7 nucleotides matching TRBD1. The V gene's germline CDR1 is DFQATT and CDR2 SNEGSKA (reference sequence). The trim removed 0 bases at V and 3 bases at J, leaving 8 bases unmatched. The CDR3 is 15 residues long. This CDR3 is CSARDQTGVSYEQYF. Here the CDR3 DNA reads TGCAGTGCTAGAGATCAAACAGGGGTTAGCTACGAGCAGTACTTC.

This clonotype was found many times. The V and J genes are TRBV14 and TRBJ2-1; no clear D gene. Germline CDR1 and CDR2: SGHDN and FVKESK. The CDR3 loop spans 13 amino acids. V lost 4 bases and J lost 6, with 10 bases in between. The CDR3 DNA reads TGTGCCAGCAGCCGCGGCGGCCTCAATGAGCAGTTCTTC. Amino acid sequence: CASSRGGLNEQFF.

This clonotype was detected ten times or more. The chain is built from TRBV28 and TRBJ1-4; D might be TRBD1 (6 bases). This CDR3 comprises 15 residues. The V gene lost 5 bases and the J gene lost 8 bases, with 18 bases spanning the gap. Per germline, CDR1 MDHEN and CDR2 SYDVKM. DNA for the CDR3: TGTGCCAGCAGTACAAGCGGGGACGGGGGCGAAAAACTGTTTTTT. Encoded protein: CASSTSGDGGEKLFF.

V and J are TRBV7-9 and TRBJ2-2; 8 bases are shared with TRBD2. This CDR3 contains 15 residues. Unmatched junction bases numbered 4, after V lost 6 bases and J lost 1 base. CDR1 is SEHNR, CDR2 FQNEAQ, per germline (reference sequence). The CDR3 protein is CASRLGGENTGELFF. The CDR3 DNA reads TGTGCCAGCAGACTCGGGGGGGAGAACACCGGGGAGCTGTTTTTT.

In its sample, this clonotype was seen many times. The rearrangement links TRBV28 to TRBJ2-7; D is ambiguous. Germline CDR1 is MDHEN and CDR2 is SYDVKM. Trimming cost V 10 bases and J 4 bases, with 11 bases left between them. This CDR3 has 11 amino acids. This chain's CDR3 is CATALGYEQYF. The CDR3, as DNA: TGTGCCACCGCTTTGGGGTACGAGCAGTACTTC.

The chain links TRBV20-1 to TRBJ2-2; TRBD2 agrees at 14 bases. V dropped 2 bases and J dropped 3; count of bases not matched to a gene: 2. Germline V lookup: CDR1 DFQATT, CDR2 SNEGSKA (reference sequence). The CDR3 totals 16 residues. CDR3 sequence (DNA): TGCAGTGCTAGACGGACTAGCGGGAGGTACACCGGGGAGCTGTTTTTT. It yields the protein CSARRTSGRYTGELFF.